The subject of this entry is one TCR beta chain. What antigen it recognizes has not been identified. Base qualities are not provided; no much larger clone lies one nucleotide away. Whole blood was collected in K2EDTA tubes by collaborating institutions according to the institutions' own protocols. For TCRbeta analysis, collaborator samples were shipped as frozen whole blood, as isolated PBMCs, or as DNA extracted from either sample type. TCRbeta CDR3 regions were amplified from genomic DNA by means of the immunoSEQ Assay, a bias-controlled multiplex PCR. On the study's bioinformatics: The number of nucleated cells in each sample was estimated by amplification of reference gene primers within the assay. To quantify the absolute abundance of each unique TCRbeta CDR3 rearrangement, sequence reads were collapsed and filtered. For each sample, productive Simpson clonality was calculated as the square root of Simpson's diversity index across productive rearrangements. As stored in TCRdb, this immuneACCESS dataset retains in-frame rearrangements with V and J assigned. A fraction of the clones does not appear; measured against another copy, unresolved V genes explain less than half of the discrepancy, and the remainder lacks a known reason. The V and J calls and clone size were taken over from that table, and D and trimming were inferred from the DNA. This sample holds fewer than 90,000 clones; approximately 86% were observed only once. Of the sample, about 6.7% is held by the ten largest clones.

Looking up the germline V gene (reference sequence) yields CDR1 MNHEY and CDR2 SMNVEV. V gives up 6 bases and J gives up 0 bases, and the segment between their germline ends measures 8 bases. The CDR3 starts with the cysteine, ends with the phenylalanine, and has 13 residues. This entry keeps only the CDR3 DNA: 39 bases, framed from base 1. This sample was included in a study of blood T cell repertoires in COVID-19 (dated by TCRdb to the early 2020s). Context from the whole study: Samples from collaborators originated in the United States, Italy and Spain and spanned both the acute and convalescent phases of COVID-19. Samples were obtained from the ongoing ImmuneRACE study (first 160 participants) and from some 1,300 subjects provided by 6 global collaborators. Nearly every sample came with metadata listing a de-identified subject ID, COVID-19 status, age in years and sex. Where HLA class I and class II types were available, the types were taken from metadata supplied by the sample provider, not from assay-based typing. The material from the prospective study consisted of cDNA or gDNA derived from T cells, B-cell-depleted T cells, or PBMCs. The repertoires were made available in a free public database intended to serve as a resource for research on the immune response to SARS-CoV-2. Subjects who had been exposed to COVID-19, were actively infected with it, or had recovered from it provided the deeply sampled blood TCRbeta repertoires that made up the dataset. General findings and caveats noted by the study authors: The quantity of clinical and demographic metadata differed by source and by participant and was supplied without curation.

Material for sequencing was peripheral blood. Recombination connected TRBV27 to TRBJ1-2; no confident D gene assignment can be made. The sequence was obtained from a man between 65 and 85 years old with acute or convalescent COVID-19. The CDR3 loop reads CASSFSSNYGYTF. The sequence in DNA is TGTGCCAGCAGCTTCAGTTCTAACTATGGCTACACCTTC.